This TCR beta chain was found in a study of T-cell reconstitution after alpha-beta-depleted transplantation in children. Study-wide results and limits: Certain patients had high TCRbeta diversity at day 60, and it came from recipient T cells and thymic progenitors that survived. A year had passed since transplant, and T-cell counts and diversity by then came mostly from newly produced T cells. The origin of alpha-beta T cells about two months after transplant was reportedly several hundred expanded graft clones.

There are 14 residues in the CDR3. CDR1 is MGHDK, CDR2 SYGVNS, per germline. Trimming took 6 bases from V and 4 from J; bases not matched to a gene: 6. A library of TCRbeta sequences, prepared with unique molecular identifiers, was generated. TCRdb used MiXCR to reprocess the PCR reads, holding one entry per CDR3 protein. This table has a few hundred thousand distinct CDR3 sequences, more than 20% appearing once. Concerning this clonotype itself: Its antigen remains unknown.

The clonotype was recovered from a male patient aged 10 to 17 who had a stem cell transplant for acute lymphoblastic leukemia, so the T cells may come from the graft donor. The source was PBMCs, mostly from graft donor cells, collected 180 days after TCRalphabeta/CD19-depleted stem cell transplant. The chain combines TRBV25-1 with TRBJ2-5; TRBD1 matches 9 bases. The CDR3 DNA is TGTGCCAGCAGCGGACAGGGGATCGGAGAGACCCAGTACTTC. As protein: CASSGQGIGETQYF. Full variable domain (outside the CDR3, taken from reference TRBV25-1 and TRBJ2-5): EADIYQTPRYLVIGTGKKITLECSQTMGHDKMYWYQQDPGMELHLIHYSYGVNSTEKGDLSSESTVSRIRTEHFPLTLESARPSHTSQYLCASSGQGIGETQYFGPGTRLLVL.